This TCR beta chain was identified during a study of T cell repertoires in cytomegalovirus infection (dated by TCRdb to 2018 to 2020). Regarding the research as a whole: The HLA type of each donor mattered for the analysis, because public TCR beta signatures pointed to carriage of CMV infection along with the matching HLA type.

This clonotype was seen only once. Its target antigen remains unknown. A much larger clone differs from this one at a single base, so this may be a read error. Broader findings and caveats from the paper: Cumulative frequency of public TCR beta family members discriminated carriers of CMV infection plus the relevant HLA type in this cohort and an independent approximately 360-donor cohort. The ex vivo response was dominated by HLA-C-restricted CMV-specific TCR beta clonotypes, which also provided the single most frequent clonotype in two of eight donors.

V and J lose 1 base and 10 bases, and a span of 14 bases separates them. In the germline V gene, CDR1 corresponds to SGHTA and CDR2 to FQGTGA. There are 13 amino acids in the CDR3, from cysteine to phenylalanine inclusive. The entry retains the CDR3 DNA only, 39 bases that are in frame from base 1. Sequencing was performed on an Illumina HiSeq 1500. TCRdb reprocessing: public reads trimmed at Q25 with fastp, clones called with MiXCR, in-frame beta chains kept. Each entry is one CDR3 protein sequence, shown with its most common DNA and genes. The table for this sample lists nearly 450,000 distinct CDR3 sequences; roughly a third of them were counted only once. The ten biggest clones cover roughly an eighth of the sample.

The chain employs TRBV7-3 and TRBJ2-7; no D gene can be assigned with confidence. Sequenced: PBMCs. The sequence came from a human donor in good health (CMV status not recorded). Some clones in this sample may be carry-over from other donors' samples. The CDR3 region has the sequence CASSLRVTADQYF. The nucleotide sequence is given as TGTGCCAGCAGCTTAAGGGTCACCGCAGATCAGTACTTC.